This is a list of T cell receptor beta chains from one sample in a study of blood T cell repertoires in COVID-19. Assay used: immunoSEQ multiplex PCR; TCRdb lists only in-frame clones, some missing. Of hundreds of thousands of clones in the sample, less than 85% are singletons; the top ten hold 18%. Sequenced sample: PBMCs or T cells enriched from blood (not recorded which). These receptors were taken from a man aged 35-49 years who had recovered from COVID-19. CDR3s leave out the opening cysteine and the closing phenylalanine or tryptophan.

V: TRBV5-1; CDR3: ASTNRRETGELF
V: TRBV4-1; CDR3: ASSLDRDDYGYT
V: TRBV5-6; CDR3: ASSSTSGRTTDTQY
V: TRBV5-1; CDR3: ASSWVDRYEQY
V: TRBV19; CDR3: ASSKTSHRGYEQF
V: TRBV11-3; CDR3: ASSNHQGLAKNIQY
V: TRBV7-3; CDR3: ASSSVINTEAF
V: TRBV6-5; CDR3: ASRTPGQGYSPLH
V: TRBV19; CDR3: ASSIGGGGRYSNQPQH
V: TRBV5-1; CDR3: ASSPVAGGNTEAF
V: TRBV28; CDR3: ASSFKSRERRF
V: TRBV28; CDR3: ASSLGGTVEYGYT
V: TRBV18; CDR3: ASSAGTAQEQY
V: TRBV6-2/TRBV6-3; CDR3: ASSPGGRNTEAF
V: TRBV30; CDR3: AWSLYSNQPQH
V: TRBV6-4; CDR3: ASSVMEGTDTQY
V: TRBV5-6; CDR3: ASSRGFGLAGETQY
V: TRBV6-5; CDR3: ASTRDSYQPQH
V: TRBV5-1; CDR3: ASSPSPHGQGNTEAF
V: TRBV30; CDR3: AFPSQGARGYT
V: TRBV5-4; CDR3: ASSLVGSAAEQF
V: TRBV25-1; CDR3: ASRPRGPGYYGYT
V: TRBV24-1; CDR3: ATSDMTSGSGTEQF
V: TRBV5-4; CDR3: ASSSLDRVAEQY
V: TRBV5-6; CDR3: ASSSTGGGVDGYT
V: TRBV7-9; CDR3: ASSLGGTGDFQETQY
V: TRBV28; CDR3: ASTGSGSISEQY
V: TRBV10-1; CDR3: ASSEDRGTLTDTQY
V: TRBV7-6; CDR3: ASSTGAGSYNEQF
V: TRBV4-3; CDR3: ASSERQGPYGYT
V: TRBV5-6; CDR3: ASSLRTGEGITEAF